This TCR beta chain was found in a study of blood T cells in healthy people across ages. Study results and limitations: Per million T cells, the diversity of TCR beta decreased roughly linearly as age advanced.

Next came a second PCR, run for about 6 to 11 cycles, which used a sample-barcoded 5' primer along with a J-beta primer mix. A single record per CDR3 protein comes from TCRdb applying MiXCR to the 5' RACE reads. The sample holds 800,000 to 900,000 distinct CDR3 sequences, approximately 59% seen once. The CDR3 extends over 13 amino acids. Concerning this clonotype itself: Antigen specificity is unknown.

The TCR originated in a man aged 30 to 45 in good health. Source material: blood. V and J are TRBV12-3 or TRBV12-4 and TRBJ2-5; 8 positions agree with TRBD1. The better agreement between TRBJ2-7 and the DNA end casts doubt on the J call. CDR3 coding DNA: TGTGCCAGCAGTCCATACACAGGGGGCGAGCAGTACTTC. Amino acids: CASSPYTGGEQYF.